The 7 T cell receptor beta chains in this list originate from one sample, sequenced in a study of radiation and T cells in renal cell carcinoma. Sample time point: blood 2 weeks post-SBRT. Treatment here: 15 Gy SBRT to primary tumor, nephrectomy 4 weeks later. Here immunoSEQ multiplex PCR was the method, and the copy in TCRdb shows in-frame clones only, minus some. This table holds around 130,000 clones, approximately 80% found once. The source material was blood, sampled from a patient whose treatment included radiotherapy and nephrectomy. All receptors come from a woman in her sixties with renal cell carcinoma.

The chain combines TRBV18 with TRBJ1-2, with 8 bases that match TRBD1. Germline CDR1 reads KGHSH; CDR2 reads LQKENI. The trim removed 2 bases at V and 3 bases at J, leaving 2 bases unmatched. This CDR3 region has 14 residues. The CDR3 nucleotides read TGTGCCAGCTCACCAGGGACAGGCGACTATGGCTACACCTTC. Its translation is CASSPGTGDYGYTF.

This chain connects TRBV6-6 to TRBJ2-2; possibly TRBD1 for D (5 bases). V lost 7 bases and J 5 bases, leaving 14 bases between the germline ends. CDR3 length: 14 amino acids. CDR1 MNHNY and CDR2 SVGAGI come from the germline V gene (reference sequence). Written as DNA, the CDR3 is TGTGCCAGCACCGAAAGCAGGGTTACCGGGGAGCTGTTTTTT. Translated, it gives CASTESRVTGELFF.

The chain links TRBV19 to TRBJ2-1; the match to TRBD2 covers 7 bases. CDR3 length equals 16 residues. Trimming removed 3 bases from V and 2 bases from J; junction bases left unmatched: 7. Germline-derived CDR1 and CDR2 are LNHDA and SQIVND (reference sequence). The CDR3 reads CASSIIGAGPYNEQFF. CDR3 bases: TGTGCCAGTAGTATTATAGGAGCGGGACCCTACAATGAGCAGTTCTTC. Supplemented by reference TRBV19 and TRBJ2-1, the full variable domain reads DGGITQSPKYLFRKEGQNVTLSCEQNLNHDAMYWYRQDPGQGLRLIYYSQIVNDFQKGDIAEGYSVSREKKESFPLTVTSAQKNPTAFYLCASSIIGAGPYNEQFFGPGTRLTVL.

The chain combines TRBV18 with TRBJ1-6; D may be TRBD1 (6 bases). The V end was cut by 3 bases, the J end by 10 bases, with 16 bases between. Germline V CDR1 and CDR2: KGHSH, LQKENI. The CDR3 totals 15 residues. CDR3: CASSPLDSVESPLHF. In nucleotides, the CDR3 is TGTGCCAGCTCACCGCTGGACAGCGTCGAATCACCCCTCCACTTT. Supplemented by reference TRBV18 and TRBJ1-6, the full variable domain reads NAGVMQNPRHLVRRRGQEARLRCSPMKGHSHVYWYRQLPEEGLKFMVYLQKENIIDESGMPKERFSAEFPKEGPSILRIQQVVRGDSAAYFCASSPLDSVESPLHFGNGTRLTVT.

The chain couples TRBV5-1 to TRBJ1-2; no clear D gene. The length of the CDR3 is 14 residues. Germline-derived CDR1 and CDR2 are SGHRS and YFSETQ. V lost 1 base to trimming and J lost 4 bases, with 11 bases between them. The CDR3 loop reads CASSLMENGYGYTF. CDR3 bases: TGCGCCAGCAGCTTGATGGAAAATGGCTATGGCTACACCTTC.

The chain links TRBV21-1 to TRBJ2-4; the D segment call TRBD1 is taken from the table without a DNA check. TRBV21-1 represents a pseudogene. The CDR3 loop spans 16 amino acids. The CDR3 sequence is CASSKAPGTGENIQYF. CDR3 coding DNA: TGTGCCAGCAGCAAAGCGCCCGGGACAGGGGAAAACATTCAGTACTTC.

This chain joins TRBV5-6 and TRBJ1-4, with D possibly TRBD1 on 6 matching bases. The CDR3 contains 17 residues. In germline, CDR1 is SGHDT, CDR2 YYEEEE. Trimming took off 4 bases at V and 2 bases at J, with 18 bases between the two ends. The CDR3 region has the DNA TGTGCCAGCAGCCTACTTCAGGGGAGGGCGACTAATGAAAAACTGTTTTTT. As protein: CASSLLQGRATNEKLFF.